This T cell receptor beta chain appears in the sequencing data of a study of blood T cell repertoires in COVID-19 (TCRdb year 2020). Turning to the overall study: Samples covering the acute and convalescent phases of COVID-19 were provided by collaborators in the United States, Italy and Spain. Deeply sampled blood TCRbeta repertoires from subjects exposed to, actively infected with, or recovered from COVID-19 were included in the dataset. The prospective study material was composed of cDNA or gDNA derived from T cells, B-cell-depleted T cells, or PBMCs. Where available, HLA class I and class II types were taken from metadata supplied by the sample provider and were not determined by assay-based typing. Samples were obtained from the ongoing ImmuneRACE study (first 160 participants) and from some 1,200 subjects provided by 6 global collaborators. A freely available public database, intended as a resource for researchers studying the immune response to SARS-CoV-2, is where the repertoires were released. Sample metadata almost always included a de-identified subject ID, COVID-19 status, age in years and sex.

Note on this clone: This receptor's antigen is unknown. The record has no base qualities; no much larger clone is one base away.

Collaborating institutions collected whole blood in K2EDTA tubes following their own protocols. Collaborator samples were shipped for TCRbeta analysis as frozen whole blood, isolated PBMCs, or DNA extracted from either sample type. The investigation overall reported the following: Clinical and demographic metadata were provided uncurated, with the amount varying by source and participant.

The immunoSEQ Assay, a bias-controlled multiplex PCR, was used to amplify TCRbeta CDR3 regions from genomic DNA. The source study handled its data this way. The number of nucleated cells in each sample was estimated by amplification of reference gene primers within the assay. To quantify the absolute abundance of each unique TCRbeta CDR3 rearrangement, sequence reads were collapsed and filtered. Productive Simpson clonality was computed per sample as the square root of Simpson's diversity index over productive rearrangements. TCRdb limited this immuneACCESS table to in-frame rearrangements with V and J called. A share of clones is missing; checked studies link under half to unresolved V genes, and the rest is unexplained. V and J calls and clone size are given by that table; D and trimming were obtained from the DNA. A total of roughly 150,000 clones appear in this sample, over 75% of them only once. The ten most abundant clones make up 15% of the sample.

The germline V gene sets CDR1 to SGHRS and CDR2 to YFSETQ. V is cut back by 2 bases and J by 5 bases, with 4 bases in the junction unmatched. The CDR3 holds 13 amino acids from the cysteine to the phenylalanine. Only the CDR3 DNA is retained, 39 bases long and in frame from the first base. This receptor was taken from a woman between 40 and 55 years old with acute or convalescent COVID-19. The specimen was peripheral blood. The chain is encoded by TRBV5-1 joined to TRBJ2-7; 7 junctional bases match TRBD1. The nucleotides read TGCGCCAGCAGCTTAAGACAGGGAGACGAGCAGTACTTC. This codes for CASSLRQGDEQYF.